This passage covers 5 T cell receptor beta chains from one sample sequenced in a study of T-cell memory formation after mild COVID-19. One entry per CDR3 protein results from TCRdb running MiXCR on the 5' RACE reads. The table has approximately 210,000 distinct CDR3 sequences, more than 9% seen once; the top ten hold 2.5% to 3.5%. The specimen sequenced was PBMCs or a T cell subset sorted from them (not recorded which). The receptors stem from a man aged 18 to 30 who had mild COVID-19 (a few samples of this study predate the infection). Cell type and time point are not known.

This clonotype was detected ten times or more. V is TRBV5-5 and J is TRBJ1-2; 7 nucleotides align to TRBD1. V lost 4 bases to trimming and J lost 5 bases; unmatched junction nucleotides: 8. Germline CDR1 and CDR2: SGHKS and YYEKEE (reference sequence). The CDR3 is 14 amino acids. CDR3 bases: TGTGCCAGCAGCACGGACTCAGGGGGGTATGGCTACACCTTC. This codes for CASSTDSGGYGYTF.

CDR3 loop: CASSKARDSPLHF. CDR3 coding DNA: TGCGCCAGCAGCAAAGCGAGGGATTCACCCCTCCACTTT. This chain joins TRBV4-1 and TRBJ1-6; no reliable D call. The germline CDR1 and CDR2 sequences are MGHRA and YSYEKL. The CDR3 is made up of 13 amino acids. V lost 5 bases to trimming and J lost 8 bases, with 10 bases between them.

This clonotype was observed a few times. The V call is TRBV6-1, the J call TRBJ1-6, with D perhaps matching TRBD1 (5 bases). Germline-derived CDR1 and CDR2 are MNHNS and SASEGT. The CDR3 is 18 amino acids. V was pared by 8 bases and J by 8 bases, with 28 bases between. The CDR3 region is CASGASRAYSSSHSPLHF. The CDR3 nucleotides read TGTGCCAGCGGGGCGTCCCGGGCCTACTCATCCAGCCATTCACCCCTCCACTTT.

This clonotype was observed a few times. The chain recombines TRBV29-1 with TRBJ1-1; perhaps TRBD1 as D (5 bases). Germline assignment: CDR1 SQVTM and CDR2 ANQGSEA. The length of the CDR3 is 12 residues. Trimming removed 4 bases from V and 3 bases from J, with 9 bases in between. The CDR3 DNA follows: TGCAGCGTTGGGGGGATGTACACTGAAGCTTTCTTT. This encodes CSVGGMYTEAFF.

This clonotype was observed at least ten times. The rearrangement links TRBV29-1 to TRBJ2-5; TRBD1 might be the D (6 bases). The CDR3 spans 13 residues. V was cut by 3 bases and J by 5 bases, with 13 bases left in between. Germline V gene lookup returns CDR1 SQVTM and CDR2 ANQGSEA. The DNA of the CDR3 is TGCAGCGTTGACTCAGGGGCTGGGGAGACCCAGTACTTC. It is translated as CSVDSGAGETQYF.